The 11 T cell receptor beta chains in this list originate from one sample, sequenced in a study of T-cell reconstitution after alpha-beta-depleted transplantation in children. TCRbeta library preparation incorporated unique molecular identifiers. From the PCR reads, TCRdb called clonotypes with MiXCR, one entry per CDR3 protein. The table has about 540,000 distinct CDR3 sequences, about a sixth seen once. Specimen: PBMCs from the stem cell graft donor, collected from the stem cell graft. The receptors were gathered from a human donor who donated a stem cell graft to a child with acute lymphoblastic leukemia.

A few counts support this clonotype. V usage is TRBV29-1 and J usage is TRBJ2-3, with 13 bases lining up with TRBD2. This CDR3 has 16 amino acids. Germline CDR1 reads SQVTM; CDR2 reads ANQGSEA. The ends lost 5 bases at V and 1 base at J; junction bases unmatched: 6. The CDR3 DNA sequence: TGCAGCGTTCCTGATACTAGCGGGAGGGGCACAGATACGCAGTATTTT. Encoded protein: CSVPDTSGRGTDTQYF.

The rearrangement joins TRBV4-2 to TRBJ2-1; 9 bases map to TRBD2. Trimming cost V 1 base and J 4 bases; bases outside gene matches: 5. The CDR3 contains 16 residues. CDR1 and CDR2 (germline): LGHNA, YNFKEQ. CDR3 nucleotides: TGTGCCAGCAGCCAAGTTCAGACTAGCGGATACAATGAGCAGTTCTTC. Translating gives CASSQVQTSGYNEQFF.

The chain combines TRBV5-1 with TRBJ1-5, with 7 bases lining up with TRBD1. Germline-derived CDR1 and CDR2 are SGHRS and YFSETQ. This CDR3 is built from 15 residues. Trimming at V came to 4 bases and at J to 7 bases, leaving 11 bases not matched to a gene. CDR3 in DNA: TGCGCCAGCAGCCTGGGAGACAGGGAGGGCCAGCCCCAGCATTTT. This gives the protein CASSLGDREGQPQHF. Full variable domain (outside the CDR3, taken from reference TRBV5-1 and TRBJ1-5): KAGVTQTPRYLIKTRGQQVTLSCSPISGHRSVSWYQQTPGQGLQFLFEYFSETQRNKGNFPGRFSGRQFSNSRSEMNVSTLELGDSALYLCASSLGDREGQPQHFGDGTRLSIL.

This clonotype was detected only a few times. The chain employs TRBV7-9 and TRBJ2-1; 15 positions agree with TRBD2. The CDR3 is 16 amino acids. Unmatched junction bases numbered 3, after V lost 4 bases and J lost 5 bases. The germline CDR1 and CDR2 sequences are SEHNR and FQNEAQ (reference sequence). CDR3 loop: CASSSGTSGGNNEQFF. In DNA, the CDR3 is TGTGCCAGCAGCTCCGGGACTAGCGGGGGGAACAATGAGCAGTTCTTC. The variable domain in full, with the rest retrieved from reference TRBV7-9 and TRBJ2-1, is DTGVSQNPRHKITKRGQNVTFRCDPISEHNRLYWYRQTLGQGPEFLTYFQNEAQLEKSRLLSDRFSAERPKGSFSTLEIQRTEQGDSAMYLCASSSGTSGGNNEQFFGPGTRLTVL.

This sequence joins TRBV30 and TRBJ2-1; 7 positions agree with TRBD1. Germline V gives CDR1 GTSNPN, CDR2 SVGIG (reference sequence). The J segment lost 3 bases and the V segment lost 0 bases, leaving 2 bases of the junction unmatched. This CDR3 comprises 14 residues. The CDR3 DNA follows: TGTGCCTGGAGTGTGGGGACAGTCTACAATGAGCAGTTCTTC. This translates into CAWSVGTVYNEQFF.

This clonotype showed up just a few times. This chain links TRBV27 with TRBJ2-2; D is perhaps TRBD2 (7 bases). Germline V CDR1 and CDR2: MNHEY, SMNVEV (reference sequence). V dropped 7 bases and J dropped 3 bases, with 15 bases sitting between them. This CDR3 is 15 amino acids long. CDR3 DNA sequence: TGTGCCAGCACCGTGGGGGGGGCTTACACCGGGGAGCTGTTTTTT. Residues: CASTVGGAYTGELFF.

This clonotype has only one observation. The V call is TRBV12-3 or TRBV12-4, the J call TRBJ2-2; D perhaps matches TRBD1 (5 bases). The CDR3 has 14 residues. V lost 6 bases to trimming and J lost 7 bases, with 15 bases between them. The CDR3 loop is CASRSPGSHGELFF. The CDR3 nucleotides are TGTGCCAGCAGGTCGCCAGGGTCTCACGGGGAGCTGTTTTTT.

V and J are TRBV5-5 and TRBJ2-7, with unresolved D. Germline assignment: CDR1 SGHKS and CDR2 YYEKEE (reference sequence). This CDR3 contains 15 residues. V was shortened by 0 bases and J by 3 bases, with 13 bases between the two germline ends. The CDR3 sequence is CASSLEEPGIYEQYF. CDR3 nucleotides: TGTGCCAGCAGCTTGGAAGAGCCGGGTATCTACGAGCAGTACTTC.

The chain recombines TRBV5-1 with TRBJ2-1; TRBD2 matches at 10 bases. Germline V gives CDR1 SGHRS, CDR2 YFSETQ. The V and J ends lost 5 bases and 5 bases, in that order; junction bases with no gene match: 16. The CDR3 is made up of 18 amino acids. The CDR3 is CASRSGTSVWGANNEQFF. Written as DNA, the CDR3 is TGCGCCAGCAGATCAGGGACTAGCGTTTGGGGGGCTAACAATGAGCAGTTCTTC.

This clonotype appeared a few times. The rearrangement uses TRBV3-1 and TRBJ2-7, with D perhaps matching TRBD2 (5 bases). Germline CDR1 and CDR2: LGHDT and YNNKEL (reference sequence). V lost 0 bases, J lost 2 bases, and 14 bases lay in between. CDR3 length: 16 residues. The CDR3 region is CASSQDGAVRAYEQYF. The DNA for the CDR3 is TGTGCCAGCAGCCAAGATGGAGCGGTCCGTGCCTACGAGCAGTACTTC.

This clonotype was recorded a few times. V usage is TRBV7-9 and J usage is TRBJ1-1; D is perhaps TRBD1 (6 bases). CDR1 is SEHNR, CDR2 FQNEAQ, per germline (reference sequence). V was pared by 3 bases and J by 2 bases, with 16 bases between. The CDR3 extends over 16 amino acids. The CDR3 spells CASSFGGGLGNTEAFF. The CDR3 DNA is TGTGCCAGCAGCTTTGGAGGGGGGCTGGGAAACACTGAAGCTTTCTTT.